This T cell receptor beta chain was sequenced in a study of identical twins. Study-level points and caveats: Cord blood beta clonotypes present at high abundance carried fewer insertions; no such pattern appeared in memory repertoires. Low generation-probability sequences were in excess among twin-shared out-of-frame alpha sequences. Less excess twin sharing appeared in beta out-of-frame sequences.

This clonotype has a handful of counts. Its antigen remains unknown. Template switching added a universal primer site; cDNA carried unique molecular identifiers. TCRdb itself ran the 5' RACE reads through MiXCR, one entry per CDR3 protein. This repertoire shows 550,000 to 700,000 distinct CDR3 sequences, 9.6% found once; its top ten account for around 3.1%. The CDR3 has 14 residues. V was pared by 2 bases and J by 4 bases, with 3 bases of the junction left unmatched. CDR1 is DFQATT, CDR2 SNEGSKA, per germline (reference sequence). The sample was also linked to a second study, of yellow fever vaccine responses in identical twins.

This receptor was taken from a woman between 18 and 30 years old in good health. The gene calls are TRBV20-1 and TRBJ2-1; 9 bases are shared with TRBD2. The specimen was PBMCs. The CDR3 DNA reads as TGCAGTGCTAGAACTAGCGGGCTTTACAATGAGCAGTTCTTC. This codes for CSARTSGLYNEQFF.